A selection of T cell receptor beta chains follows, all from one sample in a study of post-analysis software for immune sequencing data. In TCRdb, the PCR reads were re-called with MiXCR into one record per CDR3 protein. The data contain under 200,000 distinct CDR3 sequences, around 29% of them singletons. Sequencing was performed on blood. These receptors all come from a girl aged 2-17 years with multiple sclerosis. Each CDR3 is given with its conserved first and last residue. A D gene is named only where the DNA matches it firmly. Not all rows give a size; the values are once, few, many and, for expanded clones, a class.

cdr3_nt,cdr3_aa,j_call,d_call,v_call,clone_size
TGCGCCAGCAGCTGGGGGGCAGTAGCCAAAAACATTCAGTACTTC,CASSWGAVAKNIQYF,TRBJ2-4,.,TRBV5-1,few
TGTGCCAGCAGTGAATACAGGGGGGCAACAGATACGCAGTATTTT,CASSEYRGATDTQYF,TRBJ2-3,TRBD1,TRBV6-1,.
TGTTCGCAGGGTGGGGGGCAGCCCCAGCATTTT,CSQGGGQPQHF,TRBJ1-5,.,TRBV21-1,few
TGTGCCAGCAGCCAAGTAGGACAGGGCCGTGACGAGCAGTACTTC,CASSQVGQGRDEQYF,TRBJ2-7,TRBD1,TRBV4-2,many
TGTGCCACCAGCCCATATGGGGATGAAGCTTTCTTT,CATSPYGDEAFF,TRBJ1-1,.,TRBV24-1,.
TGCAGCGTAGGACTAGCGGACAATGAGCAGTTCTTC,CSVGLADNEQFF,TRBJ2-1,TRBD2,TRBV29-1,.
TGCGCCAGCAGCCCAGGTCAGCCGAACACTGAAGCTTTCTTT,CASSPGQPNTEAFF,TRBJ1-1,.,TRBV5-1,.
TGTGCCAGCTCTTCTCTACCATCGGGACAGGGGCTGAGGGAGCAGTACTTC,CASSSLPSGQGLREQYF,TRBJ2-5,TRBD1,TRBV18,.
TGTGCCAGCAGCCCCTCCGGGACAGAAGAAAAACTGTTTTTT,CASSPSGTEEKLFF,TRBJ1-4,TRBD1,TRBV3-1,.
TGCGCCAGCGGCTTGTCGGGACAGGGGGCGGTAAGGCAGTACTTC,CASGLSGQGAVRQYF,TRBJ2-4,TRBD1,TRBV5-1,.
TGCGCCAGCAGCCAAGATCGCGGCGGCCTCTCCTACAATGAGCAGTTCTTC,CASSQDRGGLSYNEQFF,TRBJ2-1,.,TRBV4-3,.
TGTGCCAGCAGCTCTGGGGCCAGGGGGCGGGAACAGCCCCAGCATTTT,CASSSGARGREQPQHF,TRBJ1-5,TRBD1,TRBV7-2,many
TGCGCCAGCAGCCAGCCCCCCGGGGGCGCGGCCACTGAAGCTTTCTTT,CASSQPPGGAATEAFF,TRBJ1-1,.,TRBV4-1,few
TGCGCCAGCAGCACCAGCGGGGATTACAATGAGCAGTTCTTC,CASSTSGDYNEQFF,TRBJ2-1,TRBD2,TRBV5-1,many
TGCGCCAGTAGCTTGGTAACAGGGGCTAATGAAAAACGGTTTTTT,CASSLVTGANEKRFF,TRBJ1-4,TRBD1,TRBV5-1,once
TGTGCCACCAGCACCCACCGGGACACCACCTCCTACAAGCAGTACTTC,CATSTHRDTTSYKQYF,TRBJ2-5,.,TRBV15,.
TGTGCTAGTGGCCTCGCTAGCGGAAGTCCCTTTGGGGGAGAGACCCAGTACTTC,CASGLASGSPFGGETQYF,TRBJ2-5,TRBD2,TRBV12-5,.
TGTGCCAGCAGCGGGAGAGCGGGGGGGAACACAGATACGCAGTATTTT,CASSGRAGGNTDTQYF,TRBJ2-3,TRBD2,TRBV7-8,.
TGTGCCAGCAGCTTTGTGATGAACACTGAAGCTTTCTTT,CASSFVMNTEAFF,TRBJ1-1,.,TRBV7-9,few
TGTGCCAGTAGCTCTCGCCTCGCATCTTCAGATACGCAGTATTTT,CASSSRLASSDTQYF,TRBJ2-3,.,TRBV7-3,.
TGTGCCAGCAGCCAAGATCCGGGACAGTCCTACAATGAGCAGTTCTTC,CASSQDPGQSYNEQFF,TRBJ2-1,TRBD1,TRBV4-2,.
TGTGCCAGCGGGACAGCAAATAGCAATCAGCCCCAGCATTTT,CASGTANSNQPQHF,TRBJ1-5,TRBD1,TRBV12-3/TRBV12-4,many
TGCAGCGTTGAACTACAGGGATACTCTTCGAACACCGGGGAGCTGTTTTTT,CSVELQGYSSNTGELFF,TRBJ2-2,.,TRBV29-1,.
TGTGCCAGCAGCTTAGGTGACCGACACCAAGAGACCCAGTACTTC,CASSLGDRHQETQYF,TRBJ2-5,.,TRBV7-2,many
TGTGCCAGCAGCTTATGGGGGAGGATCTCCGACGAGCAGTACTTC,CASSLWGRISDEQYF,TRBJ2-7,.,TRBV13,.
TGCATCGCAAAACCGGGACAAGAGAACACTGAAGCTTTCTTT,CIAKPGQENTEAFF,TRBJ1-1,.,TRBV29-1,.
TGTGCCAGCAGTTTATCAGGCATTCAGCGTTCACCCCTCCACTTT,CASSLSGIQRSPLHF,TRBJ1-6,.,TRBV28,many
TGTGCCAGCAGTCCCAGTTCCAGCGGGAGCTACAATGAGCAGTTCTTC,CASSPSSSGSYNEQFF,TRBJ2-1,TRBD2,TRBV28,.
TGTGCCAGCAGCCGGGAGATCTCCTACGAGCAGTACTTC,CASSREISYEQYF,TRBJ2-7,.,TRBV3-1,many
TGTGCCAGCAGCTTAGTTGGAATTGGGGATTCACCCCTCCACTTT,CASSLVGIGDSPLHF,TRBJ1-6,.,TRBV7-9,few
TGTGCCAGCAGAGGGGACGGTTGGGGCGGCTGCACCTTC,CASRGDGWGGCTF,TRBJ1-2,.,TRBV12-3/TRBV12-4,.
TGTGCCAGCAACCTCGGGATCGGCGTTGGCTACACCTTC,CASNLGIGVGYTF,TRBJ1-2,.,TRBV3-1,.
TGTGCCGTCTCGCGGACCTTCCCAGATACGCAGTATTTT,CAVSRTFPDTQYF,TRBJ2-3,.,TRBV19,.
TGTGCCAGTAGTATTAGGGACAGCAAGAACAATGAGCAGTTCTTC,CASSIRDSKNNEQFF,TRBJ2-1,TRBD1,TRBV19,.
TGTGCCAGCAGCCAGGGGCTCGCCGGGGAGCTGTTTTTT,CASSQGLAGELFF,TRBJ2-2,.,TRBV7-9,few
TGCAGCGTTGCGATACAGGGTGGCACTGAAGCTTTCTTT,CSVAIQGGTEAFF,TRBJ1-1,.,TRBV29-1,.
TGTGCCAGCAGTTTAGAGGGGCTAGCGGGACGCACAGATACGCAGTATTTT,CASSLEGLAGRTDTQYF,TRBJ2-3,TRBD2,TRBV12-3/TRBV12-4,many
TGTGCCATCAGTGGGCCTAACTATGGCTACACCTTC,CAISGPNYGYTF,TRBJ1-2,.,TRBV10-3,.
TGCGCCAGCAGCTTGGTTTTAGCGGGAGATCACAATGAGCAGTTCTTC,CASSLVLAGDHNEQFF,TRBJ2-1,TRBD2,TRBV5-1,.
TGCAGTGCTAGGGCCGGGGGAAACACAGATACGCGGTATTTT,CSARAGGNTDTRYF,TRBJ2-3,.,TRBV20-1,.
TGCGCCAGCAGCGGTCCTAGCACAGATACGCAGTATTTT,CASSGPSTDTQYF,TRBJ2-3,.,TRBV5-1,.
TGTGCCAGCGCCCAGGATAATGAGCAGTTCTTC,CASAQDNEQFF,TRBJ2-1,.,TRBV5-6,.
TGTGCCAGCAGCCTCTCCTGGGACGTCCCCACCGCCGAGCAGTACTTC,CASSLSWDVPTAEQYF,TRBJ2-7,.,TRBV3-1,.
TGCAGTGCTAGAGAGGTGGGGGTCGGCTACGAGCAGTACTTC,CSAREVGVGYEQYF,TRBJ2-7,.,TRBV20-1,.
TGTGCCAGCAGTCTGGAGGGCTCTGGGGCCAACGTCCTGACTTTC,CASSLEGSGANVLTF,TRBJ2-6,.,TRBV28,many
TGCAGTGCTAGAGCTGGGCGAGGGGGCGGCTACACCTTC,CSARAGRGGGYTF,TRBJ1-2,TRBD1,TRBV20-1,many
TGTGCCAGCAGCTTAGCGGGGAGGGGCGACGAGCAGTACTTC,CASSLAGRGDEQYF,TRBJ2-7,TRBD2,TRBV7-2,many
TGCAGCGTTGACGGTAGAGGGGGCAATGAGCAGTACTTC,CSVDGRGGNEQYF,TRBJ2-4,TRBD1,TRBV29-1,few
TGTGCCAGCAGCTTAGTTGAAGCGGGAGGGCTAGAGACCCAGTACTTC,CASSLVEAGGLETQYF,TRBJ2-5,TRBD2,TRBV7-6,many